The next 3 T cell receptor beta chains were all read from a single sample in a study of cytomegalovirus exposure and HLA in healthy donors. PCR used 60 Vbeta primers and 13 Jbeta primers. Measured with immunoSEQ multiplex PCR; TCRdb has only the in-frame clones, and not every one. The repertoire has more than 55,000 clones, about 83% of them found once; the top ten carry 1.6%. The sequenced material came from PBMCs. These receptors were taken from a human donor in good health.

V usage is TRBV5-6 and J usage is TRBJ1-2; possibly TRBD1 for D (5 bases). This CDR3 is 13 amino acids long. Looked up from germline, CDR1 is SGHDT and CDR2 is YYEEEE. V was trimmed by 2 bases and J by 4 bases, leaving 9 bases between them. The CDR3: CASSFGTPYGYTF. Written as DNA, the CDR3 is TGTGCCAGCAGCTTCGGGACTCCCTATGGCTACACCTTC.

This sequence joins TRBV18 and TRBJ1-6; possible D gene TRBD1, 5 bases. Germline values: CDR1 KGHSH, CDR2 LQKENI. The CDR3 has 14 residues. V was shortened by 3 bases and J by 8 bases, with 11 bases between the two germline ends. The CDR3: CASSPWGDDSPLHF. CDR3 DNA sequence: TGTGCCAGCTCACCTTGGGGGGACGATTCACCCCTCCACTTT.

The CDR3: CASSTQGNTEAFF. The CDR3 nucleotides are TGCGCCAGCAGCACACAGGGGAACACTGAAGCTTTCTTT. The chain recombines TRBV5-1 with TRBJ1-1, with a possible D match to TRBD1 (6 bases). Germline V gives CDR1 SGHRS, CDR2 YFSETQ. Deletions cut 4 bases from V and 1 base from J, with 8 bases between. There are 13 residues in the CDR3. The whole variable domain, filled in from reference TRBV5-1 and TRBJ1-1, reads KAGVTQTPRYLIKTRGQQVTLSCSPISGHRSVSWYQQTPGQGLQFLFEYFSETQRNKGNFPGRFSGRQFSNSRSEMNVSTLELGDSALYLCASSTQGNTEAFFGQGTRLTVV.